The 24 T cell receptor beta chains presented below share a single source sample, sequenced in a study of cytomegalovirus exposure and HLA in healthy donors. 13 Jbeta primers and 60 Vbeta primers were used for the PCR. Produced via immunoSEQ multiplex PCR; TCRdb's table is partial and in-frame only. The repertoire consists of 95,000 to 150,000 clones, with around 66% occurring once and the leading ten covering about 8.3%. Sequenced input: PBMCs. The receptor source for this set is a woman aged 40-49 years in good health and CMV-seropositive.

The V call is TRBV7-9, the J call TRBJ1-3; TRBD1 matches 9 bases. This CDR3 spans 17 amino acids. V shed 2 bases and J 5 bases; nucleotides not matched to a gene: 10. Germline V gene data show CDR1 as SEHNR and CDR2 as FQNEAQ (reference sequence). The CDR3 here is CASSLTGDRESRNTIYF. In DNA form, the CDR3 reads TGTGCCAGCAGCTTAACTGGGGACAGGGAGTCGAGAAACACCATATATTTT.

The CDR3, as DNA: TGTGCCAGCAGTACAGGACAGGGGCATAATGAGCAGTTCTTC. It is translated as CASSTGQGHNEQFF. This rearrangement joins TRBV27 to TRBJ2-1; 9 bases map to TRBD1. Germline CDR1 MNHEY, CDR2 SMNVEV (reference sequence). The CDR3 is 14 residues long. Trimming removed 5 bases from V and 7 bases from J; junction bases left unmatched: 6.

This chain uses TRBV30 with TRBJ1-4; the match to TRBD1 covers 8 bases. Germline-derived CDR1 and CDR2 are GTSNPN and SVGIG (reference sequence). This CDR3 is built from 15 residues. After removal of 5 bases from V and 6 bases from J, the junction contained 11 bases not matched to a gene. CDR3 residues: CAWAKLGQGDEKLFF. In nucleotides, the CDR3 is TGTGCCTGGGCCAAACTTGGACAGGGTGATGAAAAACTGTTTTTT.

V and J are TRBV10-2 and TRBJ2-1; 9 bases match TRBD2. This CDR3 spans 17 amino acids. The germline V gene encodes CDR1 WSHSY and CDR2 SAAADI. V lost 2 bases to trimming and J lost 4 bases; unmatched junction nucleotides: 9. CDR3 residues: CASSEATQAGGYNEQFF. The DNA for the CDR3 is TGCGCCAGCAGTGAGGCGACGCAGGCGGGAGGGTACAATGAGCAGTTCTTC.

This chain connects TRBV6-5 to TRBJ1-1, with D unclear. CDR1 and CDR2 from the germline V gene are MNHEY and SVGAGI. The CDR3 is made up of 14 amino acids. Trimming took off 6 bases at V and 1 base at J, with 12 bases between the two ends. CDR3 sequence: CASRVDSTNTEAFF. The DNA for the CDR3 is TGTGCCAGCAGGGTAGATTCCACGAACACTGAAGCTTTCTTT.

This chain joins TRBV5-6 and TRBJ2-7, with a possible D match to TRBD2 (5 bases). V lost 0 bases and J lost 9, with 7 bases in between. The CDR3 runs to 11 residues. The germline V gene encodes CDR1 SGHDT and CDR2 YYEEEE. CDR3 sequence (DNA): TGTGCCAGCAGCTTGGGTGGAGGGCAGTACTTC. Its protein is CASSLGGGQYF. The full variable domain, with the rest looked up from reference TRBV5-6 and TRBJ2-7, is DAGVTQSPTHLIKTRGQQVTLRCSPKSGHDTVSWYQQALGQGPQFIFQYYEEEERQRGNFPDRFSGHQFPNYSSELNVNALLLGDSALYLCASSLGGGQYFGPGTRLTVT.

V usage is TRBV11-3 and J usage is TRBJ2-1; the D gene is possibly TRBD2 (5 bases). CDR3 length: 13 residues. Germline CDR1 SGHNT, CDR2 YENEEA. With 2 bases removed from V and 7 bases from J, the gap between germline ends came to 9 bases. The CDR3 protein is CASSLNLANEQFF. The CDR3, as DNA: TGTGCCAGCAGCTTAAATCTAGCAAATGAGCAGTTCTTC.

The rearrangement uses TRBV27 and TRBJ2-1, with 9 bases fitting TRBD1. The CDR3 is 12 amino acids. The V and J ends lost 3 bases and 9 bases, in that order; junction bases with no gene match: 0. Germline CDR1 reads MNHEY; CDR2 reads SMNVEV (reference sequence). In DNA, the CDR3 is TGTGCCAGCAGTTTGGACAGGGGTGAGCAGTTCTTC. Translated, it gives CASSLDRGEQFF.

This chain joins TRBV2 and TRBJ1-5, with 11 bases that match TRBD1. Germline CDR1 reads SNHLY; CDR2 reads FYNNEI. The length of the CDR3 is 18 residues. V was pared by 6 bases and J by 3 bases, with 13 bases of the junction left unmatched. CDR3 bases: TGTGCCAGCAGCGGAAAACCCGGGACAGGGGGGAACAATCAGCCCCAGCATTTT. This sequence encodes CASSGKPGTGGNNQPQHF.

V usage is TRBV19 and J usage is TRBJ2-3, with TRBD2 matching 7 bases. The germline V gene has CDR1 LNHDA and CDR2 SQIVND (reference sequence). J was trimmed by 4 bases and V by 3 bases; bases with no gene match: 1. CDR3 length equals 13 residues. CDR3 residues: CASSILAADTQYF. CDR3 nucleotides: TGTGCCAGTAGTATTCTAGCGGCAGATACGCAGTATTTT. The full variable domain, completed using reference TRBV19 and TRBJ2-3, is DGGITQSPKYLFRKEGQNVTLSCEQNLNHDAMYWYRQDPGQGLRLIYYSQIVNDFQKGDIAEGYSVSREKKESFPLTVTSAQKNPTAFYLCASSILAADTQYFGPGTRLTVL.

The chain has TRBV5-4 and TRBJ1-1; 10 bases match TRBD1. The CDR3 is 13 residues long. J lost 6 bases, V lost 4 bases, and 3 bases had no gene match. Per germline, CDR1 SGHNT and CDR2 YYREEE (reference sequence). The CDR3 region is CASSIDRGPEAFF. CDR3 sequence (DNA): TGTGCCAGCAGCATTGACAGGGGGCCTGAAGCTTTCTTT.

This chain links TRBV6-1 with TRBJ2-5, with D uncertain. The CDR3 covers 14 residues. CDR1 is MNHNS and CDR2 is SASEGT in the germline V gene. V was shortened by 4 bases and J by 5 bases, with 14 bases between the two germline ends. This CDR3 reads CASSGAVPAETQYF. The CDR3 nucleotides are TGTGCCAGCAGTGGGGCAGTCCCTGCGGAGACCCAGTACTTC.

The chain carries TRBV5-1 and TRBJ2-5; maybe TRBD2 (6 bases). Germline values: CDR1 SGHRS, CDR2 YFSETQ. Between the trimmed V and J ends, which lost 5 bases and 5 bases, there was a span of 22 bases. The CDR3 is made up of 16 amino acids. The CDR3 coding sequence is TGCGCCAGCAGTAGTGAAGGAGGGACCCTTTGGGAGACCCAGTACTTC. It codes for CASSSEGGTLWETQYF.

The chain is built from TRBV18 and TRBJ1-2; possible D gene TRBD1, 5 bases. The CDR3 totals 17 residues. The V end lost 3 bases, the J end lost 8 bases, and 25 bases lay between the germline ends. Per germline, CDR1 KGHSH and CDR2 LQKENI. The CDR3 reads CASSPGQGGISRSGYTF. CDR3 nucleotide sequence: TGTGCCAGCTCACCGGGGCAGGGAGGGATCTCTCGATCCGGCTACACCTTC.

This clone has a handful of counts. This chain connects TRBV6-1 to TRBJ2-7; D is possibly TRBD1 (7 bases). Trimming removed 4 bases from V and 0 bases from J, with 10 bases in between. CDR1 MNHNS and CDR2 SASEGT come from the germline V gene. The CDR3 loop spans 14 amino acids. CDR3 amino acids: CASSGGDSSYEQYF. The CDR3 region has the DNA TGTGCCAGCAGTGGGGGGGACAGCTCCTACGAGCAGTACTTC.

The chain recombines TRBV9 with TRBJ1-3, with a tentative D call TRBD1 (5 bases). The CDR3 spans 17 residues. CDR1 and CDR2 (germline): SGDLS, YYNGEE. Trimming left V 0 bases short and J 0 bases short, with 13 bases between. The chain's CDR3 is CASSVGAGWISGNTIYF. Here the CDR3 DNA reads TGTGCCAGCAGCGTAGGGGCAGGGTGGATCTCTGGAAACACCATATATTTT.

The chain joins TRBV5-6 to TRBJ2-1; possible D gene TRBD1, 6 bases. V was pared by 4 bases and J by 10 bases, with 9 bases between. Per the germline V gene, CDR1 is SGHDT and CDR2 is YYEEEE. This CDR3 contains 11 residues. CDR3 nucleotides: TGTGCCAGCAGCCGCAGGGGCGAGCAGTTCTTC. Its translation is CASSRRGEQFF.

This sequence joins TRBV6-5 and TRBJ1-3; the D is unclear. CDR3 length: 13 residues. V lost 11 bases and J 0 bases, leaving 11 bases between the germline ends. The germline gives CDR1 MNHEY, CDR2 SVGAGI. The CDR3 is CAPALGSGNTIYF. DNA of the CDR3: TGTGCCCCCGCGCTCGGCTCTGGAAACACCATATATTTT.

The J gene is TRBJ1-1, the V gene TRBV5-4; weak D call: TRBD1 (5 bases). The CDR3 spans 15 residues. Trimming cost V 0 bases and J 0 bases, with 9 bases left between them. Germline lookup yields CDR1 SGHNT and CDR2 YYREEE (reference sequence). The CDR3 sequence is CASSLGSGLNTEAFF. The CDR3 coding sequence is TGTGCCAGCAGCTTGGGGTCAGGGTTGAACACTGAAGCTTTCTTT.

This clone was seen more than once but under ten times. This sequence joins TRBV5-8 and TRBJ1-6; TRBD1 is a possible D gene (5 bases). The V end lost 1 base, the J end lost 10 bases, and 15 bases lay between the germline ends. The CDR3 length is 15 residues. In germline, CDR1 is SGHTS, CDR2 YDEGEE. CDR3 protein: CASSLRGSVGSPLHF. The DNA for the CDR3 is TGTGCCAGCAGCTTGAGGGGCAGCGTTGGCTCACCCCTCCACTTT.

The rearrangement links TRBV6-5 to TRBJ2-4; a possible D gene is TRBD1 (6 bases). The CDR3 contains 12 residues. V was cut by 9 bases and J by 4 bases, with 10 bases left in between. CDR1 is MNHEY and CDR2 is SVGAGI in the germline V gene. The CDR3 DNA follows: TGTGCCAGTAAGGACAGAAAAAACATTCAGTACTTC. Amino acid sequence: CASKDRKNIQYF.

This chain's CDR3 is CASSLMLAGGINEQFF. For the CDR3, the DNA is TGTGCCAGCAGCTTAATGTTAGCGGGAGGCATCAATGAGCAGTTCTTC. The chain has TRBV7-3 and TRBJ2-1; 10 bases match TRBD2. V lost 1 base and J lost 6; bases outside the gene matches: 6. The CDR3 has 16 residues. Germline V gene data show CDR1 as SGHTA and CDR2 as FQGTGA.

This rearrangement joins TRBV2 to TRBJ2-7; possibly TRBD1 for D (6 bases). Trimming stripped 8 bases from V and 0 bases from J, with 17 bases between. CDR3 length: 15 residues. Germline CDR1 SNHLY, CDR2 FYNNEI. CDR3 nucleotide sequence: TGTGCCAGCTTGCTTGACAGGCTCAGCTCCTACGAGCAGTACTTC. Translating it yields CASLLDRLSSYEQYF.

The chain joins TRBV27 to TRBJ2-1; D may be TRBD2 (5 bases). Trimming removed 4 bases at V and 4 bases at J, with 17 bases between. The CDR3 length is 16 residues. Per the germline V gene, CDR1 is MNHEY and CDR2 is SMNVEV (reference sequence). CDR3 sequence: CASSWSGMSRYNEQFF. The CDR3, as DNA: TGTGCCAGCAGTTGGAGCGGTATGAGTCGTTACAATGAGCAGTTCTTC.